The sequence of this TCR beta chain was determined in a study of CD8 T cells in ankylosing spondylitis. To note about this clonotype: Antigen unknown.

V lost 0 bases to trimming and J lost 0 bases, with 34 bases between them. The CDR3 has 24 residues. CDR1 is SGDLS, CDR2 YYNGEE, per germline. Study findings and constraints: Relatively scarce in peripheral blood, disease-linked clones were CD8+. Earlier studies detected some motif variants in reactive arthritis synovial fluid and blood. One TCR beta motif, made up of eight highly homologous variants, appeared characteristic of ankylosing spondylitis blood. The clones that were linked to disease were reported to be significantly enriched in matched synovial fluid samples from ankylosing spondylitis patients.

Using its own MiXCR run on the 5' RACE reads, TCRdb lists one record per CDR3 protein. Among 350,000 or so distinct CDR3 sequences, approximately 10% were seen once, and the ten largest hold roughly 9.1%. The sample taken for sequencing was blood, either unsorted or a sorted T cell fraction (not recorded which). The V call is TRBV9, the J call TRBJ1-5, with a tentative D call TRBD1 (6 bases). The receptor was isolated from a female donor with ankylosing spondylitis or in good health (not recorded which). CDR3 in amino acids: CASSVVVHPPSGGARNLSNQPQHF. The CDR3, as DNA: TGTGCCAGCAGCGTAGTGGTACACCCACCCTCCGGGGGGGCGAGGAACCTTAGCAATCAGCCCCAGCATTTT.